The source of this T cell receptor beta chain is a study of OX40 agonist ivuxolimab in advanced cancers. Sequenced by immunoSEQ multiplex PCR; TCRdb stores in-frame clones only, minus some. The table has 96,000 or so clones, less than 85% seen once. Unmatched junction bases numbered 3, after V lost 3 bases and J lost 4 bases. Germline CDR1 is SGHVS and CDR2 is FNYEAQ. The CDR3 totals 15 residues. This receptor was taken from an adult with an advanced solid tumor such as melanoma, head and neck, liver or kidney cancer. The starting material was CD4+ or CD8+ T cells sorted from blood, obtained in a trial of the OX40 agonist ivuxolimab. V gene TRBV7-6 combines with J gene TRBJ2-3, with 11 bases lining up with TRBD2. The CDR3 DNA follows: TGTGCCAGCAGCTTTCTAGCGGGGGGTTCAGATACGCAGTATTTT. Translating it yields CASSFLAGGSDTQYF.